Sequencing of this T cell receptor beta chain was carried out in a study of sequential checkpoint blockade in melanoma. Study as a whole: TCRbeta immunosequencing was performed on DNA from roughly 90 pretreatment melanoma tumor samples. Approximately 20 patients had tumor biopsies before treatment and at week 13.

Noted treatment: randomized to nivolumab then ipilimumab (arm A) or the reverse (arm B). Germline-derived CDR1 and CDR2 are LNHDA and SQIVND (reference sequence). The CDR3 extends over 14 amino acids. Trimming took 4 bases from V and 1 from J; bases not matched to a gene: 2. Sequencing used immunoSEQ multiplex PCR; TCRdb keeps in-frame clones, though not all of them. The sample consists of 3,700 or so clones, approximately 22% of them appearing once. This receptor was obtained from a human donor with melanoma. The chain recombines TRBV19 with TRBJ2-5; 8 nucleotides align to TRBD1. The material sequenced was tumor tissue (inferred from file names), taken from a patient given nivolumab and ipilimumab in sequence. In DNA, the CDR3 is TGTGCCAGTAGTACAACAGGGGGCCAAGAGACCCAGTACTTC. Its protein product is CASSTTGGQETQYF.